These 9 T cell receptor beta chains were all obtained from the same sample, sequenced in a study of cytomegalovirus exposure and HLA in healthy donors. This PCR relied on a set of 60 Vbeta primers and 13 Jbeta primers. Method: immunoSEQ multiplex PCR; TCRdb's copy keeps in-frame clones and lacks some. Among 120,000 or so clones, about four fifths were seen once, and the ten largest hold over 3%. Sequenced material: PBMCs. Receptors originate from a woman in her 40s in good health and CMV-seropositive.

The CDR3 nucleotides read TGTGCCAGCAGCTTAGCAGGGACTAATGAAAAACTGTTTTTT. The encoded protein is CASSLAGTNEKLFF. V is TRBV5-4 and J is TRBJ1-4; a possible D gene is TRBD1 (5 bases). Per germline, CDR1 SGHNT and CDR2 YYREEE (reference sequence). Trimming pared 2 bases from V and 2 bases from J, leaving 7 bases between. The CDR3 consists of 14 residues.

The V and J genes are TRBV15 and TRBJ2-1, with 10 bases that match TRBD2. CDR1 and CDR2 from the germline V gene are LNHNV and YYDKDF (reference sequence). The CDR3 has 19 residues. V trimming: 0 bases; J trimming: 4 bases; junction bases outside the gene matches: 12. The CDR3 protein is CATSRDSVESGRAYNEQFF. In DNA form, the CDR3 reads TGTGCCACCAGCAGAGACAGCGTGGAGAGCGGGAGGGCATACAATGAGCAGTTCTTC.

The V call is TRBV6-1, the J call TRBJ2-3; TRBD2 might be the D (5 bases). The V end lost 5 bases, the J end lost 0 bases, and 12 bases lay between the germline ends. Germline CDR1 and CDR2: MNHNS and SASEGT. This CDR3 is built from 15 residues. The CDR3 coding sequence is TGTGCCAGCAGTAAGCCCCGGACTAGCACAGATACGCAGTATTTT. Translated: CASSKPRTSTDTQYF.

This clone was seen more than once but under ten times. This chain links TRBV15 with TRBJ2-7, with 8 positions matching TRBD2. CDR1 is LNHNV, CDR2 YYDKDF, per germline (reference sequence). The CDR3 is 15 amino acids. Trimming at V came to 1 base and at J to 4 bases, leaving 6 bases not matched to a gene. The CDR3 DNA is TGTGCCACCAGCAGAGCACGGGAGGGTTTATACGAGCAGTACTTC. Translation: CATSRAREGLYEQYF.

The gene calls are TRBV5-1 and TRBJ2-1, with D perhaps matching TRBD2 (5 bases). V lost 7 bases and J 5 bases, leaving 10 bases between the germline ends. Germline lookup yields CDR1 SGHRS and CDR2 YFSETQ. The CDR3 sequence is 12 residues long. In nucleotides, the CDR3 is TGCGCCAGCCAGACTAATAACAATGAGCAGTTCTTC. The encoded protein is CASQTNNNEQFF.

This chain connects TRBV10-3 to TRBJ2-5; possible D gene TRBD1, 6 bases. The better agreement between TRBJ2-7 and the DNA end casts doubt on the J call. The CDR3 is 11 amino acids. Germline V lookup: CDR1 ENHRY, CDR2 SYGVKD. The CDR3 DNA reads TGTGCCTCACAGGGCCCCTACGAGCAGTACTTC. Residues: CASQGPYEQYF.

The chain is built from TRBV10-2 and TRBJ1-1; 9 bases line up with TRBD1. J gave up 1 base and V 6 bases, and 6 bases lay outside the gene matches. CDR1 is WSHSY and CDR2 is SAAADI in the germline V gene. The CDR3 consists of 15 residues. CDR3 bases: TGCGCCAGCAGGGGGACAGGGCGGGGGAACACTGAAGCTTTCTTT. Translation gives CASRGTGRGNTEAFF.

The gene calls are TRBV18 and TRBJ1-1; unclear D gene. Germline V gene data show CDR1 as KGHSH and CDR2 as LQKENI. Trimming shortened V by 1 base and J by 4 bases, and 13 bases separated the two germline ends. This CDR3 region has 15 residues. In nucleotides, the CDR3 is TGTGCCAGCTCACCACAGGGAGCTCGTAGCACTGAAGCTTTCTTT. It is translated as CASSPQGARSTEAFF.

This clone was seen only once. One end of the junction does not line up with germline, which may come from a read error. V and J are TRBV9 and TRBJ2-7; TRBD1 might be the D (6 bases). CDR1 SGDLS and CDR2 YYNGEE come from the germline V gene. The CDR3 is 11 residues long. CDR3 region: CASSRSGEQCF. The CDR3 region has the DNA TGTGCCAGCAGCCGTTCAGGGGAGCAGTGCTTC.